This TCR beta chain was sequenced in a study of T cell repertoires in cytomegalovirus infection. The wider study: It can be stated that public TCR beta signatures indicated CMV infection as well as a matching HLA type.

From the reads, TCRdb called clonotypes with MiXCR, one entry per CDR3 protein. Counted here are 150,000 to 200,000 distinct CDR3 sequences, under 25% occurring once; the ten biggest clones make up just under 3%. This clonotype was seen a handful of times. The antigen is unknown. The germline V gene encodes CDR1 SGHVS and CDR2 FNYEAQ. This CDR3 contains 15 residues. V gave up 1 base and J gave up 4 bases, with 8 bases separating them. General study findings and limits: Public TCR beta family frequency separated CMV-and-HLA carriers, including in an independent cohort.

The source is a human donor in good health (CMV status not recorded). Some clones in this sample may be carry-over from other donors' samples. Sequenced: PBMCs. V and J are TRBV7-6 and TRBJ2-6; the D is unclear. CDR3 residues: CASSLEPSGANVLTF. The DNA for the CDR3 is TGTGCCAGCAGCTTAGAGCCGTCGGGGGCCAACGTCCTGACTTTC. Full variable domain (outside the CDR3, taken from reference TRBV7-6 and TRBJ2-6): GAGVSQSPRYKVTKRGQDVALRCDPISGHVSLYWYRQALGQGPEFLTYFNYEAQQDKSGLPNDRFSAERPEGSISTLTIQRTEQRDSAMYRCASSLEPSGANVLTFGAGSRLTVL.